The 21 T cell receptor beta chains below come from one sample, sequenced in a study of identical twins. TCRdb recomputed calls from the 5' RACE reads with MiXCR, one row per CDR3 protein. Of 350,000 or so distinct CDR3 sequences listed, around an eighth were seen once; the top ten hold around 7.2%. The same sample was also used in a study of yellow fever vaccine responses in identical twins.

The sample was CD8+ T cells sorted from blood. The receptors here all came from a woman aged 18-35 years in good health.

V and J are TRBV20-1 and TRBJ2-1, with TRBD2 as a possible D gene (6 bases). Trimming removed 0 bases from V and 1 base from J, with 19 bases in between. Germline V lookup: CDR1 DFQATT, CDR2 SNEGSKA (reference sequence). This CDR3 comprises 18 residues. The CDR3 spells CSARDGSLALQSYNEQFF. The CDR3 coding sequence is TGCAGTGCTAGAGATGGTTCGCTAGCGCTGCAGTCCTACAATGAGCAGTTCTTC.

The table lists this clonotype with a few counts. CDR3 region: CASGGGTGSLEQFF. The CDR3 region has the DNA TGTGCTAGTGGCGGGGGGACAGGGAGTCTTGAGCAGTTCTTC. V is TRBV12-5 and J is TRBJ2-1; 9 bases fit TRBD1. The V gene end was trimmed by 6 bases and the J gene end by 9 bases; junction bases not matched to a gene: 9. The germline V gene has CDR1 LGHNT and CDR2 FRNRAP. The CDR3 has 14 amino acids.

At least ten counts were recorded for this clonotype. The rearrangement joins TRBV4-1 to TRBJ2-7; 7 positions agree with TRBD1. The CDR3 covers 15 residues. Germline CDR1 is MGHRA and CDR2 is YSYEKL. The junction had 8 bases not matched to a gene; V was cut back by 0 bases and J by 6 bases. CDR3 protein: CASSQEVKGASEQYF. The CDR3 region has the DNA TGCGCCAGCAGCCAAGAGGTTAAGGGGGCGTCCGAGCAGTACTTC.

This clonotype appeared many times. The chain combines TRBV4-1 with TRBJ2-7; 9 nucleotides line up with TRBD2. Germline V gene data show CDR1 as MGHRA and CDR2 as YSYEKL. This CDR3 region has 17 residues. The J segment lost 3 bases and the V segment lost 1 base, leaving 10 bases of the junction unmatched. This CDR3 reads CASSQAPVTSGNYEQYF. The CDR3 coding sequence is TGCGCCAGCAGCCAAGCACCCGTGACTAGCGGAAACTACGAGCAGTACTTC.

The gene calls are TRBV7-2 and TRBJ2-7; D may correspond to TRBD1 or TRBD2 (7 bases each). CDR1 and CDR2 (germline): SGHTA, FQGNSA. Between the trimmed V and J ends, which lost 0 bases and 7 bases, there was a span of 13 bases. There are 14 residues in the CDR3. The CDR3 is CASSLAGRDREQYV. CDR3 nucleotide sequence: TGTGCCAGCAGCTTAGCGGGGAGGGACAGAGAGCAGTACGTC.

The chain is built from TRBV12-3 or TRBV12-4 and TRBJ1-1, with D possibly matching TRBD1 (6 bases). The V end lost 6 bases, the J end lost 8 bases, and 10 bases lay between the germline ends. This CDR3 comprises 11 residues. The chain's CDR3 is CASRYGTEAFF. The CDR3 DNA sequence: TGTGCCAGCAGATACGGGACAGAAGCTTTCTTT.

The chain combines TRBV12-3 or TRBV12-4 with TRBJ2-5; D is unresolved. With 7 bases removed from V and 5 bases from J, the gap between germline ends came to 17 bases. The CDR3 covers 14 residues. The CDR3 region has the DNA TGTGCCAGCACAGTAGATATCTCTCGGGAGACCCAGTACTTC. It specifies CASTVDISRETQYF.

CDR3 nucleotide sequence: TGTGCCAGCAGCCCCTTCGGGACTAGCAACGAGCAGTACTTC. Translated, it gives CASSPFGTSNEQYF. J is TRBJ2-7 and V is TRBV9, with TRBD2 identical over 9 bases. The CDR3 has 14 residues. The trim removed 4 bases at V and 5 bases at J, leaving 7 bases unmatched. Germline CDR1 and CDR2: SGDLS and YYNGEE.

The chain joins TRBV7-2 to TRBJ2-1; D assignment may be TRBD1 or TRBD2 (5 bases each). V dropped 0 bases and J dropped 0 bases, with 15 bases sitting between them. The CDR3 has 18 amino acids. Germline loops: CDR1 SGHTA, CDR2 FQGNSA. The CDR3 bases are TGTGCCAGCAGCTTAGCTTCTGGGACCCCGAGCTCCTACAATGAGCAGTTCTTC. It translates to CASSLASGTPSSYNEQFF.

This clonotype was detected a few times. The J gene is TRBJ2-1, the V gene TRBV5-6; no firm D call. Looked up from germline, CDR1 is SGHDT and CDR2 is YYEEEE. Between the trimmed V and J ends, which lost 4 bases and 8 bases, there was a span of 7 bases. The CDR3 runs 11 residues. In DNA form, the CDR3 reads TGTGCCAGCAGCGCTTGGGATGAGCAGTTCTTC. Its protein is CASSAWDEQFF.

The chain couples TRBV29-1 to TRBJ2-7; D remains ambiguous. The CDR3 spans 12 residues. V dropped 7 bases and J dropped 2 bases, with 12 bases sitting between them. Germline CDR1 is SQVTM and CDR2 is ANQGSEA. DNA for the CDR3: TGCAGCGCCGAGGACCGAGCCTACGAGCAGTACTTC. Translating gives CSAEDRAYEQYF.

The rearrangement joins TRBV11-2 to TRBJ2-1; the D gene is possibly TRBD2 (7 bases). Germline CDR1 reads SGHAT; CDR2 reads FQNNGV. V was pared by 5 bases and J by 2 bases, with 16 bases between. This CDR3 contains 16 residues. DNA for the CDR3: TGTGCCAGCAGCCAAACGGGGGGCACTACCTACAATGAGCAGTTCTTC. Translated: CASSQTGGTTYNEQFF.

V and J are TRBV15 and TRBJ2-5, with 7 bases identical to TRBD2. The CDR3 is made up of 17 amino acids. J gave up 5 bases and V 0 bases, and 12 bases lay outside the gene matches. In germline, CDR1 is LNHNV, CDR2 YYDKDF (reference sequence). In nucleotides, the CDR3 is TGTGCCACCAGCAGAGATCGGGGGGAGGGCCGCGGGGAGACCCAGTACTTC. This translates into CATSRDRGEGRGETQYF.

The V gene is TRBV15, the J gene TRBJ1-4; D is undetermined. The CDR3 is made up of 15 amino acids. CDR1 LNHNV and CDR2 YYDKDF come from the germline V gene (reference sequence). V was pared by 5 bases and J by 3 bases, with 13 bases between. CDR3 DNA: TGTGCCACCAGCCGGCTTGGCGGGTCTAATGAAAAACTGTTTTTT. It specifies CATSRLGGSNEKLFF.

In its sample, this clonotype was seen a few times. The V call is TRBV9, the J call TRBJ2-5; D is tentatively TRBD1 or TRBD2 (6 bases each). Trimming removed 0 bases at V and 5 bases at J, with 11 bases between. Germline CDR1 is SGDLS and CDR2 is YYNGEE. The length of the CDR3 is 14 residues. CDR3 nucleotide sequence: TGTGCCAGCAGCGTAGAGGGGGGAGAGGAGACCCAGTACTTC. Its protein product is CASSVEGGEETQYF.

This clonotype was seen a few times. The chain recombines TRBV7-9 with TRBJ1-1; no clear D. Trimming removed 8 bases at V and 1 base at J, with 14 bases between. The CDR3 loop spans 14 amino acids. The germline CDR1 and CDR2 sequences are SEHNR and FQNEAQ (reference sequence). Here the CDR3 DNA reads TGTGCCAGCTTTGGACGTGCGGGGAACACTGAAGCTTTCTTT. This gives the protein CASFGRAGNTEAFF.

J is TRBJ2-2 and V is TRBV2, with unresolved D. Germline lookup yields CDR1 SNHLY and CDR2 FYNNEI. V was cut by 1 base and J by 6 bases, with 12 bases left in between. The CDR3 spans 15 residues. For the CDR3, the DNA is TGTGCCAGCAGTGAAGGGCAGAAGCAGGCCGGGGAGCTGTTTTTT. The encoded protein is CASSEGQKQAGELFF.

This clonotype was detected only a few times. The gene calls are TRBV2 and TRBJ2-7; TRBD2 matches 8 bases. J lost 5 bases, V lost 5 bases, and 8 bases had no gene match. In germline, CDR1 is SNHLY, CDR2 FYNNEI. This CDR3 spans 14 amino acids. The CDR3 DNA reads as TGTGCCAGCAGTTCCCGGGGGGGGATGCACGAGCAGTACTTC. This sequence encodes CASSSRGGMHEQYF.

The rearrangement uses TRBV2 and TRBJ2-7; D unclear. Germline CDR1 SNHLY, CDR2 FYNNEI. The length of the CDR3 is 13 residues. Trimming stripped 6 bases from V and 3 bases from J, with 12 bases between. As DNA, the CDR3 is TGTGCCAGCAGGACTTCCACGGACTACGAGCAGTACGTC. Translation gives CASRTSTDYEQYV.

This clonotype showed up just a few times. The chain links TRBV7-9 to TRBJ2-3, with 11 positions matching TRBD2. Per the germline V gene, CDR1 is SEHNR and CDR2 is FQNEAQ (reference sequence). The trim removed 5 bases at V and 7 bases at J, leaving 8 bases unmatched. This CDR3 contains 15 residues. The CDR3 DNA is TGTGCCAGCAGCCCCCAGGGGACTAGCGGAAATACGCAGTATTTT. It yields the protein CASSPQGTSGNTQYF.

This chain uses TRBV2 with TRBJ2-3; D not certain. Trimming stripped 10 bases from V and 6 bases from J, with 8 bases between. The CDR3 has 10 residues. Germline V gene data show CDR1 as SNHLY and CDR2 as FYNNEI. The CDR3 protein is CANIVDTQYF. The CDR3 coding sequence is TGTGCCAACATCGTGGATACGCAGTATTTT.